This TCR beta chain is from a study of identical twins. General study points: Memory repertoires lacked the insertion deficit that abundant cord blood beta clonotypes showed.

Trimming stripped 2 bases from V and 8 bases from J, with 15 bases between. Per germline, CDR1 MNHNY and CDR2 SVGAGI (reference sequence). The CDR3 contains 14 residues. TCRdb itself ran the 5' RACE reads through MiXCR, one entry per CDR3 protein. The data hold roughly 1,500,000 distinct CDR3 sequences, with under 35% observed a single time. Remarks on this clonotype: The antigen is undetermined.

The clonotype comes from a newborn girl in good health. Sequencing was performed on cord blood. This rearrangement joins TRBV6-6 to TRBJ1-2; the D gene is possibly TRBD1 (6 bases). The CDR3 loop is CASSYGDTIGGYTF. DNA for the CDR3: TGTGCCAGCAGTTACGGGGACACCATAGGGGGCTACACCTTC.